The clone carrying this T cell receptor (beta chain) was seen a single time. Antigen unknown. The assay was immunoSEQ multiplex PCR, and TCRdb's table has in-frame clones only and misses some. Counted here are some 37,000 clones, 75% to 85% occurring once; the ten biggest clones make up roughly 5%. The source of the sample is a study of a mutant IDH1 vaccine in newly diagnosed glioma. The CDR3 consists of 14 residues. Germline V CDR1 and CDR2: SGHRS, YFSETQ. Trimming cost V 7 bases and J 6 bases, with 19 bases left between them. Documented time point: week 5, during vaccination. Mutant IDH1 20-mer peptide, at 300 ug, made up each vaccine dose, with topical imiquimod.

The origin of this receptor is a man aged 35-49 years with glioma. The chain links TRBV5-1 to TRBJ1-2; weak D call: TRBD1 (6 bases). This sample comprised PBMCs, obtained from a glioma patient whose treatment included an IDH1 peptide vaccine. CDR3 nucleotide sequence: TGCGCCAGCCGAAAGAGGGGGACCATGGATGGCTACACCTTC. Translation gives CASRKRGTMDGYTF.